Each of the 18 T cell receptor beta chains below was sequenced from the same sample in a study of control samples from healthy donors and cancer patients. The assay was immunoSEQ multiplex PCR, and TCRdb's table has in-frame clones only and misses some. The sample shows fewer than 200,000 clones, more than 90% of them seen only once. The sample consisted of blood. The receptors shown here come from a man in his thirties or forties in good health.

This chain joins TRBV30 and TRBJ2-3, with TRBD2 as a possible D gene (5 bases). The V end lost 7 bases, the J end lost 3 bases, and 17 bases lay between the germline ends. Germline V gene data show CDR1 as GTSNPN and CDR2 as SVGIG (reference sequence). This CDR3 is 14 amino acids long. CDR3 sequence reads: CASNSYRGTDTQYF. As DNA, the CDR3 is TGTGCCTCGAACAGCTATCGCGGGACAGATACGCAGTATTTT.

The genes are TRBV6-6 and TRBJ2-6; D ambiguous. Trimming removed 7 bases from V and 4 bases from J, with 14 bases in between. The CDR3 consists of 15 residues. Germline V gene lookup returns CDR1 MNHNY and CDR2 SVGAGI (reference sequence). CDR3 amino acids: CASTTVLGGANVLTF. The CDR3 bases are TGTGCCAGCACCACTGTGCTAGGCGGGGCCAACGTCCTGACTTTC.

CDR3 in DNA: TGTGCCTGGAGTGTACAGTCGGTACGTTACTCTGGAAACACCATATATTTT. It translates to CAWSVQSVRYSGNTIYF. The chain employs TRBV30 and TRBJ1-3, with D unresolved. From germline, CDR1 is GTSNPN and CDR2 SVGIG (reference sequence). The CDR3 totals 17 residues. Trimming pared 0 bases from V and 0 bases from J, leaving 15 bases between. The full variable domain, rest sourced from reference TRBV30 and TRBJ1-3, is SQTIHQWPATLVQPVGSPLSLECTVEGTSNPNLYWYRQAAGRGLQLLFYSVGIGQISSEVPQNLSASRPQDRQFILSSKKLLLSDSGFYLCAWSVQSVRYSGNTIYFGEGSWLTVV.

DNA for the CDR3: TGCGCCAGCAGCGCACGGGACCGAGCCAACTATGGCTACACCTTC. Amino acid sequence: CASSARDRANYGYTF. The rearrangement joins TRBV5-1 to TRBJ1-2; D perhaps matches TRBD1 (5 bases). This CDR3 has 15 residues. The germline V gene has CDR1 SGHRS and CDR2 YFSETQ. Trimming shortened V by 4 bases and J by 2 bases, and 15 bases separated the two germline ends.

The CDR3 here is CASGYGVTQYF. The CDR3 nucleotides read TGTGCTAGTGGTTACGGCGTGACCCAGTACTTC. The chain couples TRBV12-5 to TRBJ2-5; no reliable D call. The germline V gene has CDR1 LGHNT and CDR2 FRNRAP. V lost 4 bases to trimming and J lost 7 bases, with 7 bases between them. This CDR3 spans 11 amino acids.

This chain joins TRBV6-1 and TRBJ2-7; D is unclear. The V end lost 3 bases, the J end lost 2 bases, and 11 bases lay between the germline ends. The CDR3 contains 14 residues. The V gene's germline CDR1 is MNHNS and CDR2 SASEGT. The CDR3 DNA is TGTGCCAGCAGTGAGTACGACCCGCCCTACGAGCAGTACTTC. As protein: CASSEYDPPYEQYF.

This clone has just one count. This chain joins TRBV6-4 and TRBJ1-1, with D perhaps matching TRBD1 (6 bases). CDR3 size: 17 residues. V was cut by 0 bases and J by 4 bases, with 18 bases left in between. Germline CDR1 MRHNA, CDR2 SNTAGT. The CDR3 DNA is TGTGCCAGCAGTGACTCGGGACACTCGAAGGCGGGCACTGAAGCTTTCTTT. This translates into CASSDSGHSKAGTEAFF.

This chain links TRBV30 with TRBJ1-2; D is ambiguous. The CDR3 sequence is 14 residues long. Germline V lookup: CDR1 GTSNPN, CDR2 SVGIG (reference sequence). Trimming took off 6 bases at V and 7 bases at J, with 21 bases between the two ends. The CDR3 here is CACNLGYLEGGYTF. The CDR3 DNA sequence: TGTGCCTGTAACCTAGGATATCTCGAAGGTGGCTACACCTTC. The variable domain in full, completed from reference TRBV30 and TRBJ1-2, reads SQTIHQWPATLVQPVGSPLSLECTVEGTSNPNLYWYRQAAGRGLQLLFYSVGIGQISSEVPQNLSASRPQDRQFILSSKKLLLSDSGFYLCACNLGYLEGGYTFGSGTRLTVV.

The chain couples TRBV5-8 to TRBJ1-2; D not resolved. With 0 bases removed from V and 8 bases from J, the gap between germline ends came to 17 bases. CDR1 and CDR2 (germline): SGHTS, YDEGEE. CDR3 length equals 15 residues. CDR3 amino acids: CASSLDDGRARGYTF. CDR3 nucleotides: TGTGCCAGCAGCTTGGACGACGGCCGGGCGAGGGGCTACACCTTC.

This chain uses TRBV19 with TRBJ1-1, with TRBD1 as a possible D gene (5 bases). In germline, CDR1 is LNHDA, CDR2 SQIVND (reference sequence). V was pared by 8 bases and J by 0 bases, with 19 bases between. The CDR3 sequence is 16 residues long. The CDR3 nucleotides read TGTGCCAGTTGGGACTGGGAGGGCCTAATGAACACTGAAGCTTTCTTT. Its protein product is CASWDWEGLMNTEAFF.

This clone was counted once. The rearrangement uses TRBV6-6 and TRBJ2-3; the D call may be TRBD1 or TRBD2 (5 bases each). CDR1 MNHNY and CDR2 SVGAGI come from the germline V gene (reference sequence). Trimming took 4 bases from V and 7 from J, leaving 12 bases between them. The CDR3 extends over 13 amino acids. CDR3 loop: CASSSGRGYTQYF. The CDR3 coding sequence is TGTGCCAGCAGTTCGGGGCGCGGGTATACGCAGTATTTT.

The rearrangement joins TRBV12-3 or TRBV12-4 to TRBJ1-2, with D hard to call. Trimming cost V 8 bases and J 0 bases, with 4 bases left between them. The CDR3 length is 11 residues. The CDR3 is CASESNYGYTF. The CDR3 DNA follows: TGTGCCAGCGAGTCTAACTATGGCTACACCTTC.

The V call is TRBV5-1, the J call TRBJ1-5; 10 bases fit TRBD1. Germline values: CDR1 SGHRS, CDR2 YFSETQ. V shed 4 bases, J shed 5 bases, and the junction held 6 bases outside the gene matches. The CDR3 is made up of 15 amino acids. The CDR3 protein is CASSEGQGGYQPQHF. The CDR3 coding sequence is TGCGCCAGCAGCGAAGGACAGGGGGGATATCAGCCCCAGCATTTT.

The chain recombines TRBV3-1 (or the pseudogene TRBV3-2) with TRBJ2-3, with TRBD1 as a possible D gene (5 bases). There are 11 residues in the CDR3. V was clipped by 8 bases and J by 5 bases, with 8 bases between them. In germline, CDR1 is LGHDT, CDR2 YNNKEL (reference sequence). The CDR3 region is CASLGVDTQYF. CDR3 coding DNA: TGTGCCAGCCTAGGGGTAGATACGCAGTATTTT.

V is TRBV29-1 and J is TRBJ1-1; the match to TRBD1 covers 7 bases. The ends lost 1 base at V and 0 bases at J; junction bases unmatched: 8. This CDR3 has 16 residues. Germline CDR1 reads SQVTM; CDR2 reads ANQGSEA. The CDR3 sequence is CSVEGDSTEMNTEAFF. The CDR3, as DNA: TGCAGCGTTGAAGGGGACAGTACGGAAATGAACACTGAAGCTTTCTTT.

This clone was observed at least ten times. The J gene is TRBJ1-2, the V gene TRBV7-9; D is ambiguous. V was cut by 1 base and J by 2 bases, with 17 bases left in between. The CDR3 sequence is 17 residues long. Germline CDR1 reads SEHNR; CDR2 reads FQNEAQ (reference sequence). Here the CDR3 reads CASSLVLTAGDNYGYTF. The CDR3 DNA reads as TGTGCCAGCAGCTTAGTATTAACGGCTGGTGACAACTATGGCTACACCTTC.

The V and J genes are TRBV7-9 and TRBJ2-5; D might be TRBD1 (6 bases). Germline V gives CDR1 SEHNR, CDR2 FQNEAQ (reference sequence). The V end lost 4 bases, the J end lost 1 base, and 16 bases lay between the germline ends. CDR3 length: 16 amino acids. This chain's CDR3 is CASSSTPGGPQETQYF. The CDR3 nucleotides read TGTGCCAGCAGCTCTACCCCTGGGGGCCCCCAAGAGACCCAGTACTTC.

The genes are TRBV28 and TRBJ1-3; D not certain. The CDR3 consists of 12 residues. The germline gives CDR1 MDHEN, CDR2 SYDVKM. This CDR3 reads CASVGSGNTIYF. The CDR3 bases are TGTGCATCCGTGGGCTCTGGAAACACCATATATTTT.